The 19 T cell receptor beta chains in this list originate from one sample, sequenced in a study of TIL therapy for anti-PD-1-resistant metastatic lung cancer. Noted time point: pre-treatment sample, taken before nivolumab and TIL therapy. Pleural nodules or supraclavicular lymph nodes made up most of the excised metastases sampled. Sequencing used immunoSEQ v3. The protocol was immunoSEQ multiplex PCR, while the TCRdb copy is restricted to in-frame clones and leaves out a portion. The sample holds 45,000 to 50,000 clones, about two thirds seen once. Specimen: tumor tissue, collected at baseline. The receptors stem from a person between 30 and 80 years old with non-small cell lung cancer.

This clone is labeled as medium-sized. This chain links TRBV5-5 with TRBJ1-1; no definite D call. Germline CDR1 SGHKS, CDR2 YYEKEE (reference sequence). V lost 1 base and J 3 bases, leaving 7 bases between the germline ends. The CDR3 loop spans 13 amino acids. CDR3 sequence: CASSLMGDTEAFF. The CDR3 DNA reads TGTGCCAGCAGCTTGATGGGAGACACTGAAGCTTTCTTT.

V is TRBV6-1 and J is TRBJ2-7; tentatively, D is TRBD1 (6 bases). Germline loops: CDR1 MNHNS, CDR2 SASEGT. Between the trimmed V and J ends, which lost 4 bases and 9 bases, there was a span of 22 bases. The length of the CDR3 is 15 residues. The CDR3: CASSASGTPADGQYF. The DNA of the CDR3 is TGTGCCAGCAGTGCCTCCGGGACACCCGCTGACGGGCAGTACTTC.

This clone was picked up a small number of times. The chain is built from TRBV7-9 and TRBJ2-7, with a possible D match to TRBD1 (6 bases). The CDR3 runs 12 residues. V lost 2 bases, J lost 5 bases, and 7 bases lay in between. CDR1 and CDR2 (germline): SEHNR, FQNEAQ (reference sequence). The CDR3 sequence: CASSLHRDEQYF. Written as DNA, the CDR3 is TGTGCCAGCAGCTTACACAGGGACGAGCAGTACTTC.

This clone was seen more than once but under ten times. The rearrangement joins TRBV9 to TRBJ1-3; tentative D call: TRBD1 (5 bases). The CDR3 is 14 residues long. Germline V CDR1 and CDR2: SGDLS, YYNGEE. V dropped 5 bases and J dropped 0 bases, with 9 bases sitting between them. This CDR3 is CASSAGSSGNTIYF. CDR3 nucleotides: TGTGCCAGCAGTGCAGGGAGCTCTGGAAACACCATATATTTT.

The CDR3 coding sequence is TGTGCCAGCAGCTACGGACAGACTGAATGGGAGACCCAGTACTTC. This codes for CASSYGQTEWETQYF. The chain has TRBV7-6 and TRBJ2-5; tentative D call: TRBD1 (6 bases). The CDR3 extends over 15 amino acids. The V end lost 4 bases, the J end lost 5 bases, and 17 bases lay between the germline ends. Germline V gene sequence: CDR1 SGHVS, CDR2 FNYEAQ. Based on the CDR3 plus reference TRBV7-6 and TRBJ2-5, the full variable domain is GAGVSQSPRYKVTKRGQDVALRCDPISGHVSLYWYRQALGQGPEFLTYFNYEAQQDKSGLPNDRFSAERPEGSISTLTIQRTEQRDSAMYRCASSYGQTEWETQYFGPGTRLLVL.

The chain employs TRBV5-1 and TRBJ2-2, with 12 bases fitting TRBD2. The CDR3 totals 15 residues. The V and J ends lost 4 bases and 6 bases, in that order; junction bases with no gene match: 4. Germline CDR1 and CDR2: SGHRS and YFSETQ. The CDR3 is CASSELAGGSGELFF. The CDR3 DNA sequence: TGCGCCAGCAGCGAACTAGCGGGGGGTTCCGGGGAGCTGTTTTTT. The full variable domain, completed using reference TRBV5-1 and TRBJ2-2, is KAGVTQTPRYLIKTRGQQVTLSCSPISGHRSVSWYQQTPGQGLQFLFEYFSETQRNKGNFPGRFSGRQFSNSRSEMNVSTLELGDSALYLCASSELAGGSGELFFGEGSRLTVL.

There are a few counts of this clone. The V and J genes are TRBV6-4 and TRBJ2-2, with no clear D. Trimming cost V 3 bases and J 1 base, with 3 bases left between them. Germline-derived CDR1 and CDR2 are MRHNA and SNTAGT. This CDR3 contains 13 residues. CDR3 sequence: CASSEGNTGELFF. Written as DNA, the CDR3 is TGTGCCAGCAGTGAAGGGAACACCGGGGAGCTGTTTTTT.

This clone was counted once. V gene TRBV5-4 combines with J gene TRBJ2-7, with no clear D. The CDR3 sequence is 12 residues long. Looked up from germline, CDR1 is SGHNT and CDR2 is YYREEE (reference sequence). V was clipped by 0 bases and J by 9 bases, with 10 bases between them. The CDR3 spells CASSLVASGQYF. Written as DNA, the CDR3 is TGTGCCAGCAGCTTGGTTGCCTCCGGGCAGTACTTC.

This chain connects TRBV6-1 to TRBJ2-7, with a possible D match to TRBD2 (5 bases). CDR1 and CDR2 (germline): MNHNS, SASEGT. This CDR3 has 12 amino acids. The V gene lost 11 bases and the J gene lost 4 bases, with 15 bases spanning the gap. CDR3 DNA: TGTGCCGGAGGCCTAAGGCGTTACGAGCAGTACTTC. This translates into CAGGLRRYEQYF.

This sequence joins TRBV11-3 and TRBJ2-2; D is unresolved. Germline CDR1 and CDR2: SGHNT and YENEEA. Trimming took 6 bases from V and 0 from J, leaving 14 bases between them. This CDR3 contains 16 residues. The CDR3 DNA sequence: TGTGCCAGCAGTGGAAGACGGCAGACGAACACCGGGGAGCTGTTTTTT. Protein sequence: CASSGRRQTNTGELFF. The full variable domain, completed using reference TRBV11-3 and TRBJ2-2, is EAGVVQSPRYKIIEKKQPVAFWCNPISGHNTLYWYLQNLGQGPELLIRYENEEAVDDSQLPKDRFSAERLKGVDSTLKIQPAELGDSAVYLCASSGRRQTNTGELFFGEGSRLTVL.

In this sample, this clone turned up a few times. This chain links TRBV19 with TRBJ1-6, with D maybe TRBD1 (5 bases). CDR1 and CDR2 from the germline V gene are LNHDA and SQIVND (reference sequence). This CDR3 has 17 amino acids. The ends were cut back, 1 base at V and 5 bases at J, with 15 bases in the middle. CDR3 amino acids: CASSIVGQGANNSPLHF. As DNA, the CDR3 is TGTGCCAGTAGTATAGTTGGCCAGGGAGCGAATAATTCACCCCTCCACTTT.

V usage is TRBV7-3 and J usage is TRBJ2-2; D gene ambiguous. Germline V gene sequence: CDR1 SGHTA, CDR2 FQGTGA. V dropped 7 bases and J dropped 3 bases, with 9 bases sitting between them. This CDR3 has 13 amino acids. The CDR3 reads CASNEGHTGELFF. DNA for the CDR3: TGTGCCAGCAACGAAGGACACACCGGGGAGCTGTTTTTT. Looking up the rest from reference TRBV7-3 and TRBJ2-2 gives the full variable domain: GAGVSQTPSNKVTEKGKYVELRCDPISGHTALYWYRQSLGQGPEFLIYFQGTGAADDSGLPNDRFFAVRPEGSVSTLKIQRTERGDSAVYLCASNEGHTGELFFGEGSRLTVL.

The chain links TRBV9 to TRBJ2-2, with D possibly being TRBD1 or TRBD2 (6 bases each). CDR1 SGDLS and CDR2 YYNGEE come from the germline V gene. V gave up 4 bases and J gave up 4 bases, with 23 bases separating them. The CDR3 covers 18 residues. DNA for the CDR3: TGTGCCAGCAGCAAAACGGCTAGGAGGGGGGCGACCACCGGGGAGCTGTTTTTT. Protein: CASSKTARRGATTGELFF.

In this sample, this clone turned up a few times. Here the CDR3 DNA reads TGTGCCAGCACTAAGGGACAGGGTCGGTCGGCTTTCTTT. It specifies CASTKGQGRSAFF. The gene calls are TRBV6-5 and TRBJ1-1; TRBD1 matches 9 bases. The CDR3 contains 13 residues. J gave up 11 bases and V 7 bases, and 11 bases lay outside the gene matches. The germline CDR1 and CDR2 sequences are MNHEY and SVGAGI.

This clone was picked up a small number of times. This CDR3 is CARFLSGGYTF. Here the CDR3 DNA reads TGTGCCCGTTTCCTCTCCGGTGGCTACACCTTC. This sequence joins TRBV30 and TRBJ1-2; no reliable D call. V lost 8 bases to trimming and J lost 7 bases, with 14 bases between them. Per germline, CDR1 GTSNPN and CDR2 SVGIG (reference sequence). This CDR3 has 11 amino acids. Based on the CDR3 plus reference TRBV30 and TRBJ1-2, the full variable domain is SQTIHQWPATLVQPVGSPLSLECTVEGTSNPNLYWYRQAAGRGLQLLFYSVGIGQISSEVPQNLSASRPQDRQFILSSKKLLLSDSGFYLCARFLSGGYTFGSGTRLTVV.

This CDR3 reads CASSPYGQVASYEQYF. The CDR3 DNA reads as TGCGCCAGCAGCCCCTATGGACAGGTTGCGTCCTACGAGCAGTACTTC. This sequence joins TRBV5-1 and TRBJ2-7, with 7 bases fitting TRBD1. Unmatched junction bases numbered 11, after V lost 4 bases and J lost 1 base. This CDR3 comprises 16 residues. Germline V gene lookup returns CDR1 SGHRS and CDR2 YFSETQ.

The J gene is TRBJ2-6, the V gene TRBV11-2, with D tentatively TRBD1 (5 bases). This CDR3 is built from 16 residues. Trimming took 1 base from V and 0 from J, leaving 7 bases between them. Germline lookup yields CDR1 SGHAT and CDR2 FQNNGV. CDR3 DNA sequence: TGTGCCAGCAGCTTAGTGCAGGGCTCTGGGGCCAACGTCCTGACTTTC. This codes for CASSLVQGSGANVLTF.

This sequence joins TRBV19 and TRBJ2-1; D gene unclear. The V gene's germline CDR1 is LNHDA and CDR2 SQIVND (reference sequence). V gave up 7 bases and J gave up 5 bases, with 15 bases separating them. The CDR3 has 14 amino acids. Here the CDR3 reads CASKLWAENNEQFF. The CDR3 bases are TGTGCCAGTAAACTGTGGGCAGAAAACAATGAGCAGTTCTTC.

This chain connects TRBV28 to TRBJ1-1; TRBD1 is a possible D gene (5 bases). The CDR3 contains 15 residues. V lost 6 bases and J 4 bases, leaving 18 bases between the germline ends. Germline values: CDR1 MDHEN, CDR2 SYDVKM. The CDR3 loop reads CASSPDPLGGTEAFF. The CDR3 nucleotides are TGTGCCAGCAGCCCTGACCCTCTTGGGGGCACTGAAGCTTTCTTT. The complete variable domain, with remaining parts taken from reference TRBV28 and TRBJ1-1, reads DVKVTQSSRYLVKRTGEKVFLECVQDMDHENMFWYRQDPGLGLRLIYFSYDVKMKEKGDIPEGYSVSREKKERFSLILESASTNQTSMYLCASSPDPLGGTEAFFGQGTRLTVV.